This record looks at one T cell receptor beta chain sequence and its context. This record belongs to a study of human T cells and chemical hapten exposure. The time point is: pre-sensitization, week 0. This sample's treatment: therapeutic diphenylcyclopropenone sensitization with weekly scalp DPC. TCRdb itself ran the RACE reads through MiXCR, one entry per CDR3 protein. This sample has approximately 80,000 distinct CDR3 sequences, with about 15% found just once. With 0 bases removed from V and 2 bases from J, the gap between germline ends came to 17 bases. The CDR3 sequence is 17 residues long. Per germline, CDR1 DFQATT and CDR2 SNEGSKA (reference sequence).

The clonotype was recovered from a woman in her forties or fifties with alopecia areata. Some clones in this sample may be carry-over from other donors' samples. The V gene is TRBV20-1, the J gene TRBJ2-1, with D perhaps matching TRBD2 (6 bases). The specimen comprised whole blood, sampled in connection with sensitization to the hapten diphenylcyclopropenone (DPC). CDR3 in DNA: TGCAGTGCTAGAGAACGGGGAGTAGCGGTAACCTACAATGAGCAGTTCTTC. It specifies CSARERGVAVTYNEQFF.